This entry features one T cell receptor (beta chain) sequence. Its target is not known. The data stem from a study of T cells in Graves' hyperthyroidism and ophthalmopathy. General observations from the study: Model predictions of ophthalmopathy came a median approximately 6.2 months before onset. Most expanded thyroid clonotypes above 0.001 recurred in blood.

RNA transcripts served as the template for amplifying TCR beta CDR3 regions. A set of HTBI primers served as the primers for a first-round RT-PCR of the TCR CDR3. TCRdb re-called the multiplex PCR reads through MiXCR, storing one row per CDR3 protein. The sample lists about 380,000 distinct CDR3 sequences; around 18% were seen once. The CDR3 sequence is 16 residues long. V lost 7 bases and J lost 2; bases outside the gene matches: 9. Germline-derived CDR1 and CDR2 are SQVTM and ANQGSEA. The sequence was collected from a man aged 18 to 30 with Graves' ophthalmopathy. The V gene is TRBV29-1, the J gene TRBJ2-2, with 11 nucleotides matching TRBD2. Sequences were obtained from blood. DNA of the CDR3: TGCAGCGCGCAGGGACTAGCGGTGATCAACACCGGGGAGCTGTTTTTT. Its translation: CSAQGLAVINTGELFF.